The T cell receptor (beta chain) described here comes from a study of blood T cell repertoires in COVID-19. In the study overall: T cells, B-cell-depleted T cells, or PBMCs provided the cDNA or gDNA that served as material.

Germline lookup yields CDR1 SEHNR and CDR2 FQNEAQ (reference sequence). This CDR3 comprises 16 residues. V gave up 4 bases and J gave up 1 base; unmatched junction bases: 6. This clone was counted a few times. In the source study's methods: Reference gene primer amplification gave nucleated cell count estimates. Using immunoSEQ multiplex PCR, the repertoire was profiled, and TCRdb retains in-frame clones only, with some absent. The D gene and trimming were derived from the DNA, and the V and J assignments and clone size from that table. This sample yields approximately 16,000 clones, of which around 84% are seen a single time; around 13% belongs to the top ten.

The sample consisted of peripheral blood. The genes are TRBV7-9 and TRBJ2-7, with TRBD2 identical over 11 bases. The TCR sequence derives from a human donor in a cohort sampled during active COVID-19. CDR3 nucleotides: TGTGCCAGCAGCTACGGGGGACTAGCGGAGTCCTACGAGCAGTACTTC. Translated: CASSYGGLAESYEQYF.